This TCR beta chain was recorded in a study of Graves' ophthalmopathy and Graves' hyperthyroidism. Study-wide context: Peripheral blood collection took place at initial diagnosis, before any treatment.

This CDR3 contains 14 residues. The germline gives CDR1 MGHRA, CDR2 YSYEKL. Turning to this clonotype: An end of the junction does not agree with germline; a read error may underlie this.

Amplification targeted the TCR beta CDR3 regions, with RNA transcripts as the source material. After a first-round RT-PCR with HTBI primers, a second-round multiplex PCR was run. TCRdb reprocessed the multiplex PCR reads with MiXCR, giving one entry per CDR3 protein. Of hundreds of thousands of distinct CDR3 sequences listed, about 44% are singletons. Ophthalmopathy was moderately-to-severely active, CAS at least 3, NOSPECS at least 4, lasting under 3 months. Uncontrolled infections, pregnancy, lactation or other autoimmune diseases led to patient exclusion. The chain couples TRBV4-1 to TRBJ1-1; D is unresolved. The sequenced sample consisted of peripheral blood. The receptor was isolated from an adult man with Graves' ophthalmopathy. CDR3: CVSSQEARNTEAFF. CDR3 nucleotides: TGCGTCAGCAGCCAAGAGGCCAGGAACACTGAAGCTTTCTTT.